A single TCR beta chain is shown here with its context. Germline V lookup: CDR1 SGHRS, CDR2 YFSETQ. Between the trimmed V and J ends, which lost 2 bases and 0 bases, there was a span of 20 bases. The length of the CDR3 is 18 residues. The data derive from a study of shared clonotypes between healthy human individuals. Whole-study context: The study enrolled two women and a few men aged 18 to 49. Donors had three CD4 naive, three CD4 memory, two CD8 naive and one CD8 memory plate apiece.

The protocol was immunoSEQ multiplex PCR, while the TCRdb copy is restricted to in-frame clones and leaves out a portion. Seen here are 2,500,000 or so clones, about nine tenths observed once, and the top ten hold approximately 0.4%. Specimen: naive CD4+ T cells from PBMCs. Subset: CD45RA+ positively selected. The V gene is TRBV5-1, the J gene TRBJ1-1, with a weak D call TRBD1 (6 bases). The sequence was obtained from a man between 18 and 35 years old in good health. Some clones in this sample may be carry-over from other donors' samples. This CDR3 reads CASSLLFGGALLNTEAFF. The DNA for the CDR3 is TGCGCCAGCAGCTTACTTTTTGGGGGGGCATTGTTGAACACTGAAGCTTTCTTT.